Presented here are 20 T cell receptor beta chains from one specimen sequenced in a study of blood T cell repertoires in COVID-19. Only in-frame clones appear in the TCRdb table, and some are missing; sequencing was by immunoSEQ multiplex PCR. This sample has more than 95,000 clones, with around 74% found just once. The sequenced sample consisted of peripheral blood. The receptors come from a woman in her 70s with acute or convalescent COVID-19.

The chain uses TRBV4-1 and TRBJ1-2, with unresolved D. Trimming pared 3 bases from V and 4 bases from J, leaving 15 bases between. This CDR3 is built from 15 residues. In germline, CDR1 is MGHRA, CDR2 YSYEKL. CDR3 loop: CASSQAGSNPYGYTF. CDR3 in DNA: TGCGCCAGCAGCCAGGCCGGGTCCAATCCCTATGGCTACACCTTC.

This sequence joins TRBV5-1 and TRBJ1-4; D is ambiguous. The CDR3 is made up of 16 amino acids. V gave up 3 bases and J gave up 8 bases, with 20 bases separating them. CDR1 is SGHRS, CDR2 YFSETQ, per germline. The CDR3 reads CASSSSVAPGGEKLFF. DNA for the CDR3: TGCGCCAGCAGCTCCTCCGTCGCTCCCGGAGGGGAAAAACTGTTTTTT.

The chain employs TRBV11-2 and TRBJ2-5; TRBD2 agrees at 8 bases. The V gene end was trimmed by 5 bases and the J gene end by 4 bases; junction bases not matched to a gene: 12. Per the germline V gene, CDR1 is SGHAT and CDR2 is FQNNGV. The CDR3 has 16 amino acids. The CDR3 DNA sequence: TGTGCCAGCAGCCCCGGGGCGGGGGGTTTTGGAGAGACCCAGTACTTC. It is translated as CASSPGAGGFGETQYF. The entire variable domain, with the rest obtained from reference TRBV11-2 and TRBJ2-5, is as follows: EAGVAQSPRYKIIEKRQSVAFWCNPISGHATLYWYQQILGQGPKLLIQFQNNGVVDDSQLPKDRFSAERLKGVDSTLKIQPAKLEDSAVYLCASSPGAGGFGETQYFGPGTRLLVL.

V usage is TRBV18 and J usage is TRBJ1-1, with 8 bases that match TRBD1. Trimming cost V 3 bases and J 1 base; bases outside gene matches: 7. Germline CDR1 and CDR2: KGHSH and LQKENI. The CDR3 contains 16 residues. CDR3 nucleotides: TGTGCCAGCTCACCGCAACAAACAGGGGGGAACACTGAAGCTTTCTTT. This codes for CASSPQQTGGNTEAFF. The full variable domain, its missing parts supplied by reference TRBV18 and TRBJ1-1, is NAGVMQNPRHLVRRRGQEARLRCSPMKGHSHVYWYRQLPEEGLKFMVYLQKENIIDESGMPKERFSAEFPKEGPSILRIQQVVRGDSAAYFCASSPQQTGGNTEAFFGQGTRLTVV.

This clone showed up just a few times. CDR3 in amino acids: CASSLTGPSYEQYF. The CDR3, as DNA: TGTGCCAGCAGCCTTACAGGCCCTTCCTACGAGCAGTACTTC. The genes are TRBV6-2 or TRBV6-3 and TRBJ2-7, with D tentatively TRBD1 (5 bases). CDR1 and CDR2 (germline): MNHEY, SVGEGT. V lost 6 bases and J 1 base, leaving 13 bases between the germline ends. This CDR3 is built from 14 residues.

About this clone: Other DNA sequences in this specimen translate into the identical CDR3. The J gene is TRBJ1-6, the V gene TRBV7-9; tentative D call: TRBD1 (5 bases). Germline values: CDR1 SEHNR, CDR2 FQNEAQ (reference sequence). This CDR3 has 13 amino acids. Trimming shortened V by 3 bases and J by 9 bases, and 9 bases separated the two germline ends. The CDR3 sequence: CASSLKGRSPLHF. For the CDR3, the DNA is TGTGCCAGCAGCTTGAAGGGGCGTTCACCCCTCCACTTT.

This clone has just a few counts. The chain has TRBV7-2 and TRBJ1-3; D possibly corresponds to TRBD1 (5 bases). The V gene lost 0 bases and the J gene lost 4 bases, with 10 bases spanning the gap. The CDR3 runs to 15 residues. Germline CDR1 SGHTA, CDR2 FQGNSA. The CDR3 coding sequence is TGTGCCAGCAGCTTAGCAGGGGCAGGAGGAAACACCATATATTTT. Translating gives CASSLAGAGGNTIYF.

V is TRBV7-9 and J is TRBJ2-7; possibly TRBD2 for D (5 bases). Per germline, CDR1 SEHNR and CDR2 FQNEAQ (reference sequence). CDR3 length: 14 residues. The V gene lost 4 bases and the J gene lost 2 bases, with 12 bases spanning the gap. CDR3 nucleotides: TGTGCCAGCAGCTCGACGGCGGGCACCTACGAGCAGTACTTC. Protein product: CASSSTAGTYEQYF.

CDR3 amino acids: CASTPGGRGPSGYGYTF. As DNA, the CDR3 is TGTGCCAGCACCCCTGGGGGCAGGGGGCCTTCAGGGTATGGCTACACCTTC. The chain recombines TRBV3-1 (or the pseudogene TRBV3-2) with TRBJ1-2, with 8 bases matching TRBD1. Germline CDR1 LGHDT, CDR2 YNNKEL (reference sequence). This CDR3 spans 17 amino acids. Trimming cost V 7 bases and J 5 bases; bases outside gene matches: 18.

This clone was picked up one time. The V gene is TRBV7-9, the J gene TRBJ1-5, with D maybe TRBD1 (5 bases). CDR3 length: 17 residues. Germline V gene lookup returns CDR1 SEHNR and CDR2 FQNEAQ (reference sequence). V was shortened by 1 base and J by 0 bases, with 13 bases between the two germline ends. The DNA of the CDR3 is TGTGCCAGCAGCTTAGGGGGCATCCTCGATAGCAATCAGCCCCAGCATTTT. Translating it yields CASSLGGILDSNQPQHF.

The V gene is TRBV6-4, the J gene TRBJ1-1, with D unclear. The CDR3 length is 14 residues. Germline CDR1 and CDR2: MRHNA and SNTAGT. The V end lost 4 bases, the J end lost 1 base, and 10 bases lay between the germline ends. The CDR3 DNA sequence: TGTGCCAGCAGTGTACAGCCGAAGAACACTGAAGCTTTCTTT. It yields the protein CASSVQPKNTEAFF.

Only one count was recorded for this clone. The rearrangement joins TRBV3-1 (or the pseudogene TRBV3-2) to TRBJ2-5, with 12 bases fitting TRBD1. The V gene's germline CDR1 is LGHDT and CDR2 YNNKEL (reference sequence). This CDR3 has 17 amino acids. Trimming removed 3 bases from V and 4 bases from J; junction bases left unmatched: 9. Here the CDR3 DNA reads TGTGCCAGCAGCCAGCCCGGGACAGGGGGCTTTGGAGAGACCCAGTACTTC. It is translated as CASSQPGTGGFGETQYF.

This clone was seen just once. The chain is built from TRBV5-4 and TRBJ2-7; D perhaps matches TRBD1 (5 bases). V was pared by 0 bases and J by 3 bases, with 7 bases between. The germline V gene has CDR1 SGHNT and CDR2 YYREEE (reference sequence). This CDR3 has 13 residues. The CDR3, as DNA: TGTGCCAGCAGCTTGGGACAGAACTACGAGCAGTACTTC. Translating gives CASSLGQNYEQYF. The full variable domain, completed using reference TRBV5-4 and TRBJ2-7, is ETGVTQSPTHLIKTRGQQVTLRCSSQSGHNTVSWYQQALGQGPQFIFQYYREEENGRGNFPPRFSGLQFPNYSSELNVNALELDDSALYLCASSLGQNYEQYFGPGTRLTVT.

The chain combines TRBV4-1 with TRBJ2-1; 10 bases match TRBD2. V lost 1 base, J lost 0 bases, and 9 bases stayed unmatched. The CDR3 is 19 amino acids. From germline, CDR1 is MGHRA and CDR2 YSYEKL. CDR3 region: CASSQASSGGQSSYNEQFF. DNA of the CDR3: TGCGCCAGCAGCCAAGCCTCTAGCGGGGGCCAAAGCTCCTACAATGAGCAGTTCTTC.

This clone was picked up a small number of times. The chain links TRBV30 to TRBJ1-1; TRBD1 might be the D (5 bases). The germline gives CDR1 GTSNPN, CDR2 SVGIG (reference sequence). The CDR3 is made up of 14 amino acids. V lost 3 bases and J lost 2, with 13 bases in between. The CDR3 region is CAWSGYRYNTEAFF. CDR3 nucleotides: TGTGCCTGGAGCGGCTACAGGTACAACACTGAAGCTTTCTTT.

CDR3 protein: CASRAVNSPTDTQYF. The CDR3 nucleotides read TGTGCCAGCAGGGCGGTAAATTCTCCCACAGATACGCAGTATTTT. This chain connects TRBV6-5 to TRBJ2-3; D gene ambiguous. The CDR3 has 15 amino acids. Trimming pared 6 bases from V and 2 bases from J, leaving 15 bases between. The germline gives CDR1 MNHEY, CDR2 SVGAGI.

The chain combines TRBV12-3 or TRBV12-4 with TRBJ1-1; no reliable D call. This CDR3 is built from 13 residues. V lost 3 bases and J 0 bases, leaving 5 bases between the germline ends. The DNA for the CDR3 is TGTGCCAGCAGTTTTGAGATGAACACTGAAGCTTTCTTT. It specifies CASSFEMNTEAFF.

This sequence joins TRBV12-5 and TRBJ2-7; 7 nucleotides match TRBD2. CDR1 and CDR2 (germline): LGHNT, FRNRAP. Trimming took 7 bases from V and 7 from J; bases not matched to a gene: 13. The CDR3 spans 14 residues. The CDR3, as DNA: TGTGCTAGTGCCTCGGGGGGTCTCCTCAGGGAGCAGTACTTC. This codes for CASASGGLLREQYF.

The V call is TRBV5-6, the J call TRBJ1-4; unclear D gene. Per germline, CDR1 SGHDT and CDR2 YYEEEE. V gave up 1 base and J gave up 8 bases, with 21 bases separating them. The CDR3 length is 17 residues. The CDR3 bases are TGTGCCAGCAGCTTGAAGGCAGGATCCTCTGGTTCGGAAAAACTGTTTTTT. This translates into CASSLKAGSSGSEKLFF.

The V call is TRBV5-1, the J call TRBJ1-2; TRBD1 agrees at 12 bases. Germline V gene data show CDR1 as SGHRS and CDR2 as YFSETQ. The V gene end was trimmed by 4 bases and the J gene end by 8 bases; junction bases not matched to a gene: 6. The CDR3 loop spans 14 amino acids. CDR3 in DNA: TGCGCCAGCAGCCCCGGGACAGGGGGCCGCGGCTACACCTTC. It translates to CASSPGTGGRGYTF.